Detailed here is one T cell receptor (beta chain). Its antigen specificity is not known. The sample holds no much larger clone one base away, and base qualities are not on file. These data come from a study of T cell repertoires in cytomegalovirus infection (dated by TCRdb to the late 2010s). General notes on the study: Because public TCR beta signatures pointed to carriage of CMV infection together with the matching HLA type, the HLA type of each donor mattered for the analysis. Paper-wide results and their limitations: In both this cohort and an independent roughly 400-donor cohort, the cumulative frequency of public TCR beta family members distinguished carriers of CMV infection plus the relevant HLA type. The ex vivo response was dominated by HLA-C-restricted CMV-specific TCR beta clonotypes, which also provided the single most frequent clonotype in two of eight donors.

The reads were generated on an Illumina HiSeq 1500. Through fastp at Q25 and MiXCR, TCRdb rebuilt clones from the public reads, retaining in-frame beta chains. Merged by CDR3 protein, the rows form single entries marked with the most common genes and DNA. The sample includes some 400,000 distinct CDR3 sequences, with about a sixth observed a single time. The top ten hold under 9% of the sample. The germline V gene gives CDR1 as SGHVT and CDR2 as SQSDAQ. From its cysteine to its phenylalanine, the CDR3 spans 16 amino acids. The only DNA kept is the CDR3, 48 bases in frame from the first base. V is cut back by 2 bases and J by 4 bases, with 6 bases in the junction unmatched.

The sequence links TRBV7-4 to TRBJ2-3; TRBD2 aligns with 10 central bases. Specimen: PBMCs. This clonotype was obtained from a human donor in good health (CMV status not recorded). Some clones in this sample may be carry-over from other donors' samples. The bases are TGTGCCAGCAGCTTACTCCTAGCGGGAGAGGCAGATACGCAGTATTTT. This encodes CASSLLLAGEADTQYF.